This note documents a single TCR beta chain sequence. At one end, the junction sequence differs from germline, possibly due to a read error. TCRdb itself ran the 5' RACE reads through MiXCR, one entry per CDR3 protein. The sample lists 150,000 to 200,000 distinct CDR3 sequences; around a sixth were seen once. This CDR3 has 14 amino acids. The germline V gene encodes CDR1 DFQATT and CDR2 SNEGSKA (reference sequence). The source of the sample is a study of T-cell memory formation after mild COVID-19. Study background: In these data, TCR clusters were largely donor specific.

This receptor was identified in a man between 18 and 29 years old who had mild COVID-19 (a few samples of this study predate the infection). Cell type and time point are not known. This chain uses TRBV20-1 with TRBJ2-3, with D possibly matching TRBD2 (6 bases). The sample taken for sequencing was PBMCs or a T cell subset sorted from them (not recorded which). The CDR3 nucleotides read TGCAGTGATAGAGATGGGCGGGAAGCAGATACGCAGTATTTT. As protein: CSDRDGREADTQYF.